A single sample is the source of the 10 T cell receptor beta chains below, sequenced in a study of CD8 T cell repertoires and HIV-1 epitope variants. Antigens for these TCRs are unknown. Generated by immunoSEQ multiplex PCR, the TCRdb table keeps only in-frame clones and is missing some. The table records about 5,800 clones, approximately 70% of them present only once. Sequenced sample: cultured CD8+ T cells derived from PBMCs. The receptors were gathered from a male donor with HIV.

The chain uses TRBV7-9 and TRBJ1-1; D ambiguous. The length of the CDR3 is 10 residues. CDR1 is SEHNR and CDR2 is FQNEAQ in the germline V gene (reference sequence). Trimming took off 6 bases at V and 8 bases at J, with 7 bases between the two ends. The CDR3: CASSTVEAFF. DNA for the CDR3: TGTGCCAGCAGTACGGTGGAAGCTTTCTTT.

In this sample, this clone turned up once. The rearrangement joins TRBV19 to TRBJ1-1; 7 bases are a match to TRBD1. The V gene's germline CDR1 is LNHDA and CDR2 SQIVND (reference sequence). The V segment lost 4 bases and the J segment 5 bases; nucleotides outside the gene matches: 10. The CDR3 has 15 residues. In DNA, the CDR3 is TGTGCCAGTAGTACCCGAACAGGGGTGCAAACTGAAGCTTTCTTT. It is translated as CASSTRTGVQTEAFF.

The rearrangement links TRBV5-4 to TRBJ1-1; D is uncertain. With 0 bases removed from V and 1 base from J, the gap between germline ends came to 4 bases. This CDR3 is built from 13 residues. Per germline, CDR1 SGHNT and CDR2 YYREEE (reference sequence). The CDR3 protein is CASSLGGNTEAFF. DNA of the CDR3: TGTGCCAGCAGCTTGGGGGGGAACACTGAAGCTTTCTTT.

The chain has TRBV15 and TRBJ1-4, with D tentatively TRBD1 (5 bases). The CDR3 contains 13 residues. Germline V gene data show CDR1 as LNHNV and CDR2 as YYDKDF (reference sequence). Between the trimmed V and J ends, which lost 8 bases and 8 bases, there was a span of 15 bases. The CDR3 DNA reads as TGTGCCACCTTGGGGACTCCCGGCGAAAAACTGTTTTTT. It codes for CATLGTPGEKLFF.

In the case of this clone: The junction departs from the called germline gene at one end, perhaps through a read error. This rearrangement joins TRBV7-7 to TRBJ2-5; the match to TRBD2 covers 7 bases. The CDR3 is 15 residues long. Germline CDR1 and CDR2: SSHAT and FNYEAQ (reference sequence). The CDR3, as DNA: TGTGCTAGCAGCTTAACGGTGGCGGGAGAAGAGACCCAGTACTTC. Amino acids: CASSLTVAGEETQYF.

The CDR3 nucleotides read TGTGCCAGCAGGGGGACTAGCGGGAGAATCGGCAATGAGCAGTTCTTC. Its protein is CASRGTSGRIGNEQFF. This sequence joins TRBV27 and TRBJ2-1, with 14 bases lining up with TRBD2. Unmatched junction bases numbered 7, after V lost 6 bases and J lost 6 bases. The CDR3 runs to 16 residues. Germline V gene sequence: CDR1 MNHEY, CDR2 SMNVEV (reference sequence).

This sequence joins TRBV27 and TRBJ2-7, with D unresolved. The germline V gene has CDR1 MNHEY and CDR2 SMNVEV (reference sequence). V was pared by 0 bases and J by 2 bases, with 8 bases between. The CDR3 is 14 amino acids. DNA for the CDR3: TGTGCCAGCAGTTTATCGGCAGGCACCTACGAGCAGTACTTC. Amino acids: CASSLSAGTYEQYF.

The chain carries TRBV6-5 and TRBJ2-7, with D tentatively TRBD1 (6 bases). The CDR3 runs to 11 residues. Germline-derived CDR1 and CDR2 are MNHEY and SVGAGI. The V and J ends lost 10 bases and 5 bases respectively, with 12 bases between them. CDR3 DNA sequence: TGTGCCACCCCGGGACACCACGAGCAGTACTTC. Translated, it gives CATPGHHEQYF.

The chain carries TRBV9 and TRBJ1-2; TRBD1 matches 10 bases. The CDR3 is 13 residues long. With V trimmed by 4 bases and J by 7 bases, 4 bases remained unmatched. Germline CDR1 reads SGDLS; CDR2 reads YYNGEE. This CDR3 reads CASSLRQGAGYTF. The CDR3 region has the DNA TGTGCCAGCAGCCTCCGACAGGGGGCTGGCTACACCTTC.

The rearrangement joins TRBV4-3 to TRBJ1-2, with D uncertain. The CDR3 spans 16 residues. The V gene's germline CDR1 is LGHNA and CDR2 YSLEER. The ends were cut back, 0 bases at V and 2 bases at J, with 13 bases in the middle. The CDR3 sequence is CASSQDEEGGNYGYTF. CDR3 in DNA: TGCGCCAGCAGCCAAGATGAGGAGGGCGGGAACTATGGCTACACCTTC.